This TCR beta chain was recorded in a study of shared clonotypes between healthy human individuals. Study conclusions and caveats: Represented diversity (both genetic and exposure-history) was limited by the small number of donors.

The deep-level immunoSEQ assay was used. About 30,000 T cell genomes, or about 200 ng DNA, went into the sorted-subset replicate PCRs. TCRdb's table, derived via immunoSEQ multiplex PCR, lists solely in-frame clones and lacks some. The sample comprises some 2 million clones, around 96% of which are singletons, and 0.95% to 1.5% rests with the top ten. From germline, CDR1 is MNHEY and CDR2 SVGAGI. The CDR3 runs 12 residues. The ends were cut back, 2 bases at V and 4 bases at J, with 4 bases in the middle. Worth noting for this clone: Its antigen is currently unknown. The same CDR3 can be traced to other DNA sequences in this sample.

Terminally differentiated effector memory CD45RA+ cells were excluded by CCR7 positive selection of CD45RO-negative cells. This clonotype was sampled from a man aged 18 to 30 in good health. Sequenced: naive CD8+ T cells sorted from blood. J is TRBJ2-3 and V is TRBV6-5; D call uncertain. DNA for the CDR3: TGTGCCAGCAGTTACGGGCCAGATACGCAGTATTTT. Residues: CASSYGPDTQYF.